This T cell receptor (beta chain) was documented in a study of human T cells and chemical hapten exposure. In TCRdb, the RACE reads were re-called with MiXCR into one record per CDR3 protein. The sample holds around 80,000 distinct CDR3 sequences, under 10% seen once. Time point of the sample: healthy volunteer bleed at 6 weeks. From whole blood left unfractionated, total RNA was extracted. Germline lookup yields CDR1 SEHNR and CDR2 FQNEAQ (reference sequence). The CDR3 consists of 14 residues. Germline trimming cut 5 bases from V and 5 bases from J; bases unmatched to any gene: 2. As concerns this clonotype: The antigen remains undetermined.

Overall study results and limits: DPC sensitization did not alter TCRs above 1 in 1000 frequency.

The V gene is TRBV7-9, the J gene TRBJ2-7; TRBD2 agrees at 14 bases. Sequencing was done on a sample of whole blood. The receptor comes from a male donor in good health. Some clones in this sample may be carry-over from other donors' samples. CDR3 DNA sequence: TGTGCCAGCAGCCCGGGACTAGCGGGGGACGAGCAGTACTTC. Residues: CASSPGLAGDEQYF.